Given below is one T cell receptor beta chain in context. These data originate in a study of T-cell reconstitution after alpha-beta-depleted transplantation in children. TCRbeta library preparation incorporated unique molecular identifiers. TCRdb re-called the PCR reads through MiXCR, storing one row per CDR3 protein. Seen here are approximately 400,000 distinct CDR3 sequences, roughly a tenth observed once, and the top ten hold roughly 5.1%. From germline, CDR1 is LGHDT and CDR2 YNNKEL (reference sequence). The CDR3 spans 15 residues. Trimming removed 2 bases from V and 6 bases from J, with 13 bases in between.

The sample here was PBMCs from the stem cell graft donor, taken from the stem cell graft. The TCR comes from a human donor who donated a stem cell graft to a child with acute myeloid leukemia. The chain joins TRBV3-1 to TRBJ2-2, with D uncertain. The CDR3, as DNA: TGTGCCAGCAGCCAACTGACTTCCCCTCCCGGGGAGCTGTTTTTT. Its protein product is CASSQLTSPPGELFF.